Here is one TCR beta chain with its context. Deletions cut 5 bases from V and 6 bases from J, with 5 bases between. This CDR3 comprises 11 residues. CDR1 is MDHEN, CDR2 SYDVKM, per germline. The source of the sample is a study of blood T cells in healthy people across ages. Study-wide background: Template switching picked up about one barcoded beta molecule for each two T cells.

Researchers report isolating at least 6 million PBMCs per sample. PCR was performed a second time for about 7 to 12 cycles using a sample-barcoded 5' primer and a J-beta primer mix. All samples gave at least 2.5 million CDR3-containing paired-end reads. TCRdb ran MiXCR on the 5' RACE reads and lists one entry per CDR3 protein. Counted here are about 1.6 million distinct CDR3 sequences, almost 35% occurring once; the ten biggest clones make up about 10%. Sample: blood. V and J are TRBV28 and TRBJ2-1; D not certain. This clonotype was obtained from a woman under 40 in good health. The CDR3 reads CASSRANEQFF. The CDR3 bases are TGTGCCAGCAGTCGAGCCAATGAGCAGTTCTTC.